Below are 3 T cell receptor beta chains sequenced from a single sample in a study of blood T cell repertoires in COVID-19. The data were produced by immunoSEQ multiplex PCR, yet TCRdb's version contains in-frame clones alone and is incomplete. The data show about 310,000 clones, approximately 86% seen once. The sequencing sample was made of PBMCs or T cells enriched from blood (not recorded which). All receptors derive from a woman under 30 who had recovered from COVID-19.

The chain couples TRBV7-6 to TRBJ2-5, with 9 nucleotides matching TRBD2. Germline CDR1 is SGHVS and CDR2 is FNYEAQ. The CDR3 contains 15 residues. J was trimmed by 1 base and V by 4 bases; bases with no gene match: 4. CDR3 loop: CASSSGLAFQETQYF. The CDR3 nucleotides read TGTGCCAGCAGCTCGGGACTAGCTTTCCAAGAGACCCAGTACTTC.

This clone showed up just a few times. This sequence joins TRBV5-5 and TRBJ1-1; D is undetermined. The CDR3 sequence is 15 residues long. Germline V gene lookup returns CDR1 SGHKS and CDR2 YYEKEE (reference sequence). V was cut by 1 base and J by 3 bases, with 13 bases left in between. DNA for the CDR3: TGTGCCAGCAGCTTGCGGCCGGGGTGGGACACTGAAGCTTTCTTT. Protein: CASSLRPGWDTEAFF.

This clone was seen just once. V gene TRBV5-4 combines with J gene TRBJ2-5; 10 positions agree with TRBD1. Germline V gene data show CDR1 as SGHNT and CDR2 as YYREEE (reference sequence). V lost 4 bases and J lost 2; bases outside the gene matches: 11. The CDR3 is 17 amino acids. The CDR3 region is CASSLTGGASLQETQYF. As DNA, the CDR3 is TGTGCCAGCAGCCTGACAGGGGGCGCAAGTTTGCAAGAGACCCAGTACTTC.